One sample yielded the 3 T cell receptor beta chains listed below, sequenced in a study of T cells in Graves' hyperthyroidism and ophthalmopathy (dated by TCRdb to between 2019 and 2020). The library was produced with multiplex PCR. This sample was sequenced with an Illumina HiSeq 2000. TCR beta CDR3 regions were amplified from RNA transcripts. A first-round RT-PCR of the TCR CDR3 used the HTBI primer set with the Qiagen OneStep RT-PCR kit. The public reads were reanalyzed by TCRdb: fastp trimming at Q25, MiXCR alignment, in-frame beta chains only. Duplicate CDR3 protein sequences are folded into a single record with the most common DNA and genes. The sample table records a few hundred thousand distinct CDR3 sequences; 15% to 19% of these occur just once. The ten top clones hold under 7.5% of the sample. Sequencing input: blood. Receptors originate from a woman in her 30s with Graves' hyperthyroidism.

This chain joins TRBV30 and TRBJ1-6; 7 bases fit TRBD1. Germline CDR1 and CDR2: GTSNPN and SVGIG (reference sequence). The CDR3 covers 14 residues. V trimming: 2 bases; J trimming: 10 bases; junction bases outside the gene matches: 8. This CDR3 reads CAWSSDRSYSPLHF. CDR3 nucleotide sequence: TGTGCCTGGAGTTCGGACAGGTCGTACTCACCCCTCCACTTT.

The table lists this clonotype with many counts. V and J are TRBV28 and TRBJ1-2, with 7 bases that match TRBD1. V shed 3 bases, J shed 4 bases, and the junction held 11 bases outside the gene matches. The CDR3 sequence is 16 residues long. The germline V gene has CDR1 MDHEN and CDR2 SYDVKM. CDR3 DNA sequence: TGTGCCAGCAGTTTCCCCGGGCAAGGGGGCGGCTATGGCTACACCTTC. It encodes CASSFPGQGGGYGYTF.

This clonotype was detected only a few times. The chain carries TRBV28 and TRBJ2-5; possible D gene TRBD1, 5 bases. The germline V and J ends were trimmed by 3 bases and 2 bases, with 16 bases remaining between them. The germline CDR1 and CDR2 sequences are MDHEN and SYDVKM. The CDR3 length is 16 residues. The CDR3 DNA sequence: TGTGCCAGCAGTTTCAGGGCAGGAAAACATCAAGAGACCCAGTACTTC. This encodes CASSFRAGKHQETQYF.